The T cell receptor (beta chain) under discussion was sequenced for a study of control samples from healthy donors and cancer patients. Using immunoSEQ multiplex PCR, the repertoire was profiled, and TCRdb retains in-frame clones only, with some absent. The sample carries 65,000 to 100,000 clones, about nine tenths recorded once. J was trimmed by 5 bases and V by 5 bases; bases with no gene match: 7. The germline V gene has CDR1 MNHNY and CDR2 SVGAGI (reference sequence). The CDR3 sequence is 16 residues long. The V and J genes are TRBV6-6 and TRBJ2-2; 11 nucleotides line up with TRBD1. Specimen: blood. This TCR derives from a man aged 50 to 60 in good health. The CDR3 spells CASSRVGQGATGELFF. CDR3 in DNA: TGTGCCAGCAGTCGAGTCGGACAGGGGGCGACCGGGGAGCTGTTTTTT.